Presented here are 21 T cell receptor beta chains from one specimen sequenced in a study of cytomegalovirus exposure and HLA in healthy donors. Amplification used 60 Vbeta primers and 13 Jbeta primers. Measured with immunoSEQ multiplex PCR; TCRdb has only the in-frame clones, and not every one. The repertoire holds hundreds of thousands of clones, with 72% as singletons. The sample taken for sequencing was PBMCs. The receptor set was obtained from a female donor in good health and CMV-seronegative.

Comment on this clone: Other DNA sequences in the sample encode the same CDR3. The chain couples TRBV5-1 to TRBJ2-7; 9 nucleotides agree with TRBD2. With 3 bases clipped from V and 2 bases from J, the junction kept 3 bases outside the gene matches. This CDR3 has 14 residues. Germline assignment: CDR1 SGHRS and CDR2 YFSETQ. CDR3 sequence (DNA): TGCGCCAGCAGCTCTGCTAGCGGGACCTACGAGCAGTACTTC. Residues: CASSSASGTYEQYF. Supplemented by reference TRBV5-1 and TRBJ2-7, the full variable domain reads KAGVTQTPRYLIKTRGQQVTLSCSPISGHRSVSWYQQTPGQGLQFLFEYFSETQRNKGNFPGRFSGRQFSNSRSEMNVSTLELGDSALYLCASSSASGTYEQYFGPGTRLTVT.

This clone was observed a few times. The CDR3: CASGDSGRRGNEQFF. CDR3 nucleotides: TGTGCTAGTGGTGACAGCGGGAGACGGGGCAATGAGCAGTTCTTC. V gene TRBV12-5 combines with J gene TRBJ2-1; 8 bases fit TRBD2. V lost 5 bases to trimming and J lost 6 bases; unmatched junction nucleotides: 9. Looked up from germline, CDR1 is LGHNT and CDR2 is FRNRAP. The CDR3 has 15 residues.

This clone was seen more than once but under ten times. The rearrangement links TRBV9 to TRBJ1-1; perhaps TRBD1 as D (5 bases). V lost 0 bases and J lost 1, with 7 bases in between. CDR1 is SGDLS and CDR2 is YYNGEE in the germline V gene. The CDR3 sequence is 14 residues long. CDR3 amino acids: CASSVDTGNTEAFF. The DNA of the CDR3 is TGTGCCAGCAGCGTAGACACAGGGAACACTGAAGCTTTCTTT.

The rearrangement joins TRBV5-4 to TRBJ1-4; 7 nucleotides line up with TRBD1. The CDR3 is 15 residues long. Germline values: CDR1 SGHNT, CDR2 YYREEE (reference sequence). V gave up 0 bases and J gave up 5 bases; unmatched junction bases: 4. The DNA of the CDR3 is TGTGCCAGCAGCTTGGAGGGGGCCCTGAATGAAAAACTGTTTTTT. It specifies CASSLEGALNEKLFF.

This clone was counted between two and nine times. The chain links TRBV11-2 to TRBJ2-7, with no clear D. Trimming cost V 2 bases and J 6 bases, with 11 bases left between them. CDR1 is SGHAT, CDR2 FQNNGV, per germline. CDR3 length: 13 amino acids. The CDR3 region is CASSLRSGPEQYF. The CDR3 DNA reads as TGTGCCAGCAGCTTACGATCTGGCCCCGAGCAGTACTTC.

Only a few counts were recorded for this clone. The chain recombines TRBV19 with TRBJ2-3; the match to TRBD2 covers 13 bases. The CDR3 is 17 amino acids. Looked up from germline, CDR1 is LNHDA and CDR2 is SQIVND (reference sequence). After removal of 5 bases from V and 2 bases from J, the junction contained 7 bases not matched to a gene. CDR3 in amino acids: CASSSPGLAGHTDTQYF. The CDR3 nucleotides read TGTGCCAGTAGTTCACCGGGACTAGCGGGGCACACAGATACGCAGTATTTT.

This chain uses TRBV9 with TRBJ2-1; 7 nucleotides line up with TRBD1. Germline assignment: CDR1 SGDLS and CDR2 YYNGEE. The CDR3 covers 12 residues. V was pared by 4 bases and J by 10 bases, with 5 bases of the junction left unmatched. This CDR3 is CASSLRDREQFF. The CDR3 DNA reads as TGTGCCAGCAGCCTCCGGGACAGAGAGCAGTTCTTC. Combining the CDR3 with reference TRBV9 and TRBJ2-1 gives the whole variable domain DSGVTQTPKHLITATGQRVTLRCSPRSGDLSVYWYQQSLDQGLQFLIQYYNGEERAKGNILERFSAQQFPDLHSELNLSSLELGDSALYFCASSLRDREQFFGPGTRLTVL.

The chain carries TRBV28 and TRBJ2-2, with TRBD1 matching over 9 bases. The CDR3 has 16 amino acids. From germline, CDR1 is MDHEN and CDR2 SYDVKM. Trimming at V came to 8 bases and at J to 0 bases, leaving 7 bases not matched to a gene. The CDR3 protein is CASYYGTGTNTGELFF. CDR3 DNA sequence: TGTGCCAGCTATTACGGGACAGGGACGAACACCGGGGAGCTGTTTTTT.

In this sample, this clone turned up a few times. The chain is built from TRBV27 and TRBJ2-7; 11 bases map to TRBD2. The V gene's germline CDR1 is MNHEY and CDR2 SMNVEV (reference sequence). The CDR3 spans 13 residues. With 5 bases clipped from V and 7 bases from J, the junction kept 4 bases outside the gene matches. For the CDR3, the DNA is TGTGCCAGCAGTCTAAGACTAGCGGGGGAGCAGTACTTC. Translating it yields CASSLRLAGEQYF.

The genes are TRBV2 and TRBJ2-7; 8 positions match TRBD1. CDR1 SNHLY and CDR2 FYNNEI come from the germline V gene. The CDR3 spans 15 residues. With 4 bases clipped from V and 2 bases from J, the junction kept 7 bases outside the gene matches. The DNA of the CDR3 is TGTGCCAGCAGTGGGGGACAGGCCGGTCCCTACGAGCAGTACTTC. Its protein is CASSGGQAGPYEQYF.

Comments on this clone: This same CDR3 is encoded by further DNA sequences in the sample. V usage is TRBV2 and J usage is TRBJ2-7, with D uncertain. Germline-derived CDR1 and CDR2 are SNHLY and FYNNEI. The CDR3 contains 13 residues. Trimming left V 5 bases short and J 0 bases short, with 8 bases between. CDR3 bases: TGTGCCAGCAGTCTGGCTGACTCCTACGAGCAGTACTTC. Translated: CASSLADSYEQYF.

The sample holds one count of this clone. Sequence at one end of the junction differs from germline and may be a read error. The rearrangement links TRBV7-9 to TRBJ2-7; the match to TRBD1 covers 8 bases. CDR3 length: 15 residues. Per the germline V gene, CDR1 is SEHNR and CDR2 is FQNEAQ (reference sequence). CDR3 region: CSSSLATGQGYEQYF. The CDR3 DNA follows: TGTTCCAGCAGCTTAGCGACAGGACAGGGTTACGAGCAGTACTTC.

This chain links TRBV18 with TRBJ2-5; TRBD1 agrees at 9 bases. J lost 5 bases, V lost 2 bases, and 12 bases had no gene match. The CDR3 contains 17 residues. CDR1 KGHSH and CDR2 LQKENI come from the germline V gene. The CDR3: CASSPGTPGTGMETQYF. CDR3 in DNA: TGTGCCAGCTCACCAGGAACCCCCGGGACAGGGATGGAGACCCAGTACTTC.

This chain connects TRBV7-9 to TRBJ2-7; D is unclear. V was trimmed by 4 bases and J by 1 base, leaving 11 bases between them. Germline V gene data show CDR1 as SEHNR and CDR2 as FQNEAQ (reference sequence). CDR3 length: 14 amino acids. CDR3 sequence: CASSSQPGSYEQYF. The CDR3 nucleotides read TGTGCCAGCAGCTCACAGCCTGGGTCCTACGAGCAGTACTTC.

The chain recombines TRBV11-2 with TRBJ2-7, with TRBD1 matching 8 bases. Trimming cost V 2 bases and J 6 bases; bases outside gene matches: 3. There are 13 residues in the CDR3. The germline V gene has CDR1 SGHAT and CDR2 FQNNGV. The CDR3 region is CASSLLDRGEQYF. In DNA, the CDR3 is TGTGCCAGCAGCTTACTCGACAGGGGCGAGCAGTACTTC. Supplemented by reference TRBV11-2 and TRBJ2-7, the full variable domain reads EAGVAQSPRYKIIEKRQSVAFWCNPISGHATLYWYQQILGQGPKLLIQFQNNGVVDDSQLPKDRFSAERLKGVDSTLKIQPAKLEDSAVYLCASSLLDRGEQYFGPGTRLTVT.

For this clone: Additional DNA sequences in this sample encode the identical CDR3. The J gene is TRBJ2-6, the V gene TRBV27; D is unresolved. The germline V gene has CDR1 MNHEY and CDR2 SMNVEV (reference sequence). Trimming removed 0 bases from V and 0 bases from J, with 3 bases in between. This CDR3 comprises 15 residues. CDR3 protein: CASSLSLSGANVLTF. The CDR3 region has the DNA TGTGCCAGCAGTTTATCTCTCTCTGGGGCCAACGTCCTGACTTTC. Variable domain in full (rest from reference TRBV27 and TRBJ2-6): EAQVTQNPRYLITVTGKKLTVTCSQNMNHEYMSWYRQDPGLGLRQIYYSMNVEVTDKGDVPEGYKVSRKEKRNFPLILESPSPNQTSLYFCASSLSLSGANVLTFGAGSRLTVL.

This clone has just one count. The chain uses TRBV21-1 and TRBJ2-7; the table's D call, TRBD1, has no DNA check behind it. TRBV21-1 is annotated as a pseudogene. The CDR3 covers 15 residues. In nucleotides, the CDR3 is TGTGCCAGGTCCCTCCGGGACAGGGTAACCTACGAGCAGTACTTC. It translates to CARSLRDRVTYEQYF.

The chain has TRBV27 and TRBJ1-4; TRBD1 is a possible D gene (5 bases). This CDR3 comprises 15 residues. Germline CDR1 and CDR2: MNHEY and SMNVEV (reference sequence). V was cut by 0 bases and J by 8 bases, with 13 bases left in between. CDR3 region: CASSLSKGLGEKLFF. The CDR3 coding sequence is TGTGCCAGCAGTTTATCGAAGGGGTTAGGAGAAAAACTGTTTTTT.

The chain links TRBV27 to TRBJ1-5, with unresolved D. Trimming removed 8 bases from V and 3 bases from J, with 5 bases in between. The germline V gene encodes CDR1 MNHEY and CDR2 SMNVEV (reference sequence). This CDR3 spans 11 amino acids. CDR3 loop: CASDNNQPQHF. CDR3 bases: TGTGCCAGCGACAACAATCAGCCCCAGCATTTT.

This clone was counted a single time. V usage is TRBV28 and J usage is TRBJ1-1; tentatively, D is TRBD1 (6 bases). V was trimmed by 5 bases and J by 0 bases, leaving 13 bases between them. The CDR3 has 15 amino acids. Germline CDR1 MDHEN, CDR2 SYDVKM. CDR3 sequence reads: CASSPRDTLNTEAFF. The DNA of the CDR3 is TGTGCCAGCAGTCCCAGGGACACCTTGAACACTGAAGCTTTCTTT. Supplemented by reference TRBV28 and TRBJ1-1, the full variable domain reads DVKVTQSSRYLVKRTGEKVFLECVQDMDHENMFWYRQDPGLGLRLIYFSYDVKMKEKGDIPEGYSVSREKKERFSLILESASTNQTSMYLCASSPRDTLNTEAFFGQGTRLTVV.

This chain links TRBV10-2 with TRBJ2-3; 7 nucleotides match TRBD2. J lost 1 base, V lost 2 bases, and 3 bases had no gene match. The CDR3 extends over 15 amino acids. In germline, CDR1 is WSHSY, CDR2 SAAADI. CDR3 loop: CASSEASGRTDTQYF. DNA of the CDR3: TGCGCCAGCAGTGAGGCTAGCGGCCGCACAGATACGCAGTATTTT.